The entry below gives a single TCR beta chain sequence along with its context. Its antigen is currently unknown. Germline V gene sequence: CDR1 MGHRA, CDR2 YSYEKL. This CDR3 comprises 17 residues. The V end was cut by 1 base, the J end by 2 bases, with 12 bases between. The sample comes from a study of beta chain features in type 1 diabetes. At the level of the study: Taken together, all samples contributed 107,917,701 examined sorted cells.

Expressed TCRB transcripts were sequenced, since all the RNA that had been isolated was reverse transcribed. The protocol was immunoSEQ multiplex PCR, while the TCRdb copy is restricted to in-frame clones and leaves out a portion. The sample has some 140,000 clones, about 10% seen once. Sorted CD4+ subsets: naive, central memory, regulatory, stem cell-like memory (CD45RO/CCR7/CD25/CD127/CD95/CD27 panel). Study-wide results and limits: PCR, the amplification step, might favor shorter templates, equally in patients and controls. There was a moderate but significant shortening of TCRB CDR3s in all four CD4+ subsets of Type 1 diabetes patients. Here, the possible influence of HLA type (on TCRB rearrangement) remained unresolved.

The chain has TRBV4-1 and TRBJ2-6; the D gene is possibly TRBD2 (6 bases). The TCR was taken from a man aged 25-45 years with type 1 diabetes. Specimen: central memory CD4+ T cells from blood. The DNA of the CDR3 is TGCGCCAGCAGCCAAGGATGGGCTAGCGCTGGGGCCAACGTCCTGACTTTC. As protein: CASSQGWASAGANVLTF.